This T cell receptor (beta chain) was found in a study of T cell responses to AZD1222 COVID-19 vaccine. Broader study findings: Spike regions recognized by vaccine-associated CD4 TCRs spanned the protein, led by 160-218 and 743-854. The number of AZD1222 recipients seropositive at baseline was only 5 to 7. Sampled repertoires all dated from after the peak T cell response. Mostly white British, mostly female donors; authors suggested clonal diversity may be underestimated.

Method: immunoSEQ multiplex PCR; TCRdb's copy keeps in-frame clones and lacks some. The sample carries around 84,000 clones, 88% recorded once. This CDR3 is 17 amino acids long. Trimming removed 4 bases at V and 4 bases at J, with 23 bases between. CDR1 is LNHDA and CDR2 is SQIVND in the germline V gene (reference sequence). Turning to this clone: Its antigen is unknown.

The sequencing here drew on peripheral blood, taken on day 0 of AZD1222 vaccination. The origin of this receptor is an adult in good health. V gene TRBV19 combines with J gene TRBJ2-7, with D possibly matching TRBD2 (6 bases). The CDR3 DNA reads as TGTGCCAGTAGTAGGTCCATAACGGGACTTCTCCGGTACGAGCAGTACTTC. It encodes CASSRSITGLLRYEQYF. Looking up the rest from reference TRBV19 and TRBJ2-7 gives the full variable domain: DGGITQSPKYLFRKEGQNVTLSCEQNLNHDAMYWYRQDPGQGLRLIYYSQIVNDFQKGDIAEGYSVSREKKESFPLTVTSAQKNPTAFYLCASSRSITGLLRYEQYFGPGTRLTVT.